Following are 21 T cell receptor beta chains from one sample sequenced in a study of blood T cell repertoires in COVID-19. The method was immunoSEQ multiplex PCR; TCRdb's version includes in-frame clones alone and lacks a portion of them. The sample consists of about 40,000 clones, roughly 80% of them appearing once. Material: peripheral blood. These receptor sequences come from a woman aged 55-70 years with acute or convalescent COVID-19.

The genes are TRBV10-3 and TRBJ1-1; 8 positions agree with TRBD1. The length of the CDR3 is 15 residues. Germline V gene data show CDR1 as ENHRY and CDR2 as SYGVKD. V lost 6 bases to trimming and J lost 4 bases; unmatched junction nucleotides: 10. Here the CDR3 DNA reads TGTGCCATCAGCGACTTGGACAGGGCCTTCACTGAAGCTTTCTTT. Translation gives CAISDLDRAFTEAFF.

The CDR3 loop is CASSLAGGSGNTIYF. The CDR3, as DNA: TGTGCCAGCAGCTTAGCGGGGGGCTCTGGAAACACCATATATTTT. The J gene is TRBJ1-3, the V gene TRBV7-2; possible D gene TRBD1, 5 bases. The germline V and J ends were trimmed by 0 bases and 0 bases, with 6 bases remaining between them. The CDR3 has 15 amino acids. Per germline, CDR1 SGHTA and CDR2 FQGNSA.

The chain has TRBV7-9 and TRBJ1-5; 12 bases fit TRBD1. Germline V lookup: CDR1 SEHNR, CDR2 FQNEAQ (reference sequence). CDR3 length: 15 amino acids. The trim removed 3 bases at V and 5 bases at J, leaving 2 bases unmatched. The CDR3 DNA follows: TGTGCCAGCAGCTTCGGGACAGGGGGCGATCAGCCCCAGCATTTT. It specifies CASSFGTGGDQPQHF. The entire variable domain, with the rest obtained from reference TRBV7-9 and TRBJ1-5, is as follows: DTGVSQNPRHKITKRGQNVTFRCDPISEHNRLYWYRQTLGQGPEFLTYFQNEAQLEKSRLLSDRFSAERPKGSFSTLEIQRTEQGDSAMYLCASSFGTGGDQPQHFGDGTRLSIL.

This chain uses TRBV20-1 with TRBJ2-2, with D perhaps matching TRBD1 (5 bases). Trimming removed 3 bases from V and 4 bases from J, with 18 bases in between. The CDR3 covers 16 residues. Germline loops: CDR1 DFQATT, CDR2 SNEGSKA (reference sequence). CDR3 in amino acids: CSASKADRGITGELFF. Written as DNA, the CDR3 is TGCAGTGCTAGTAAGGCGGATAGGGGAATCACCGGGGAGCTGTTTTTT.

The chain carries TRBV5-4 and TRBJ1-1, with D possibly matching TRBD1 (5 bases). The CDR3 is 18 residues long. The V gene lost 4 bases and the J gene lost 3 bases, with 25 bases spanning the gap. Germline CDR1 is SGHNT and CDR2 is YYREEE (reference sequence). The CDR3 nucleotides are TGTGCCAGCAGCCCAACCACGGGGACTGGGGGAAGATACACTGAAGCTTTCTTT. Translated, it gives CASSPTTGTGGRYTEAFF.

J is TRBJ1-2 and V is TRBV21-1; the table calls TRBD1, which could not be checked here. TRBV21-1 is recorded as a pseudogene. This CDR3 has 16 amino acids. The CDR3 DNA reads TGTGCCAGCAGCAAAGTCCGGCCAGGGCCCCCCTATGGCTACACCTTC. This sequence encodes CASSKVRPGPPYGYTF.

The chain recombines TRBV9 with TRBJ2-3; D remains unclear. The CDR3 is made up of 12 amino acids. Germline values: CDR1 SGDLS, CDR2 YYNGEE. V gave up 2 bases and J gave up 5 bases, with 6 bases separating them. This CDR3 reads CASSVYGDTQYF. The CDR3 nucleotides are TGTGCCAGCAGCGTCTATGGAGATACGCAGTATTTT.

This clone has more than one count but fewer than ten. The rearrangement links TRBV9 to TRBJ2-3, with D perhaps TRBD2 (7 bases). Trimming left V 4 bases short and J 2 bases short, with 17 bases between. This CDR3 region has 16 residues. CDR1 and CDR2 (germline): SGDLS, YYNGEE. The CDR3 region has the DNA TGTGCCAGCAGCACAAGCGAGGGGGGGAACACAGATACGCAGTATTTT. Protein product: CASSTSEGGNTDTQYF.

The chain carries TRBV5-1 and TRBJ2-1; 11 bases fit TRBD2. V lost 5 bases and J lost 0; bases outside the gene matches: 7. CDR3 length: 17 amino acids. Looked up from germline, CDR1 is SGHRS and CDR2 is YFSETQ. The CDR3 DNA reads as TGCGCCAGCAGTTTTAGTAGCGGGAGGGACTCCTACAATGAGCAGTTCTTC. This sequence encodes CASSFSSGRDSYNEQFF.

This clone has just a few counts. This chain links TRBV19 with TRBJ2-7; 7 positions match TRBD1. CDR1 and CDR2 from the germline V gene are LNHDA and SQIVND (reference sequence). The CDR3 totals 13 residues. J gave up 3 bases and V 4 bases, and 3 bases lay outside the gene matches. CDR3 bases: TGTGCCAGTAGTAGGGGACAGCTCTACGAGCAGTACTTC. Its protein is CASSRGQLYEQYF.

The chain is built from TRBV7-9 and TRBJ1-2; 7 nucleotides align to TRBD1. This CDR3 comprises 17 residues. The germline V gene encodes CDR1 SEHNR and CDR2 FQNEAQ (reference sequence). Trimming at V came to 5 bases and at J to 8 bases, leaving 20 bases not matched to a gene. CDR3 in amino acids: CASSRRQNRGSLRGYTF. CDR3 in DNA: TGTGCCAGCAGCCGGCGACAAAACAGGGGATCGTTGAGAGGCTACACCTTC.

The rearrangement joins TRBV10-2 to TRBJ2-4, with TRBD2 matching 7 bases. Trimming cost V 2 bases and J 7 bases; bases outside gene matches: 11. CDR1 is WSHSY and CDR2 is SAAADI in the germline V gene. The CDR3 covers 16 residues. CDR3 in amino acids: CASSETSGIKVNIQYF. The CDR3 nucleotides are TGCGCCAGCAGTGAGACAAGCGGGATAAAGGTGAACATTCAGTACTTC.

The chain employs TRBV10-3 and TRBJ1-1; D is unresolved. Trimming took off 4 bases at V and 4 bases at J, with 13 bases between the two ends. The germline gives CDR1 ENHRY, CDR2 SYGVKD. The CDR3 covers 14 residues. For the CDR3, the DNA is TGTGCCATCAGTGGAGGCGGATCCACCACTGAAGCTTTCTTT. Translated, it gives CAISGGGSTTEAFF.

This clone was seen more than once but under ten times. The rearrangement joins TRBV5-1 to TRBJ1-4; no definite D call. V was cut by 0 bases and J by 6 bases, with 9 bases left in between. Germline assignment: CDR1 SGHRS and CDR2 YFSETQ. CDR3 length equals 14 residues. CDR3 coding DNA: TGCGCCAGCAGCTTGGGGCAGGTGGATGAAAAACTGTTTTTT. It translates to CASSLGQVDEKLFF. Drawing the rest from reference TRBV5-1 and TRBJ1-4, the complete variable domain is KAGVTQTPRYLIKTRGQQVTLSCSPISGHRSVSWYQQTPGQGLQFLFEYFSETQRNKGNFPGRFSGRQFSNSRSEMNVSTLELGDSALYLCASSLGQVDEKLFFGSGTQLSVL.

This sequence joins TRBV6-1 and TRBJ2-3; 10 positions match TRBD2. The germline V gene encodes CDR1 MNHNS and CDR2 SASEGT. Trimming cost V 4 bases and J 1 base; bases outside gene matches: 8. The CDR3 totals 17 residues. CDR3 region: CASSAITGTSGTDTQYF. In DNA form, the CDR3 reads TGTGCCAGCAGTGCAATCACCGGGACTAGCGGCACAGATACGCAGTATTTT.

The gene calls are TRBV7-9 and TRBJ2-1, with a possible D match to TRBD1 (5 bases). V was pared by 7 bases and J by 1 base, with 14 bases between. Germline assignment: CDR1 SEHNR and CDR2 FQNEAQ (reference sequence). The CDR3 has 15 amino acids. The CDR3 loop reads CASTPEGASYNEQFF. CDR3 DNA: TGTGCCAGCACCCCAGAAGGGGCATCCTACAATGAGCAGTTCTTC.

CDR3 residues: CASSIDGRGSYNEQFF. In nucleotides, the CDR3 is TGTGCCAGTAGTATAGACGGCCGGGGGTCCTACAATGAGCAGTTCTTC. The chain combines TRBV19 with TRBJ2-1; a possible D gene is TRBD2 (6 bases). CDR3 length equals 16 residues. V dropped 0 bases and J dropped 1 base, with 10 bases sitting between them. Germline lookup yields CDR1 LNHDA and CDR2 SQIVND (reference sequence).

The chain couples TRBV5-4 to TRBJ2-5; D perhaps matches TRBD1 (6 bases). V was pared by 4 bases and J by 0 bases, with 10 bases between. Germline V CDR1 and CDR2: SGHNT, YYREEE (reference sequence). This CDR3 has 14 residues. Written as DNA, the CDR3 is TGTGCCAGCAGCCATCAGGGGTACCAAGAGACCCAGTACTTC. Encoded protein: CASSHQGYQETQYF. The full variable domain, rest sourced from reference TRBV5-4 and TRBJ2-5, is ETGVTQSPTHLIKTRGQQVTLRCSSQSGHNTVSWYQQALGQGPQFIFQYYREEENGRGNFPPRFSGLQFPNYSSELNVNALELDDSALYLCASSHQGYQETQYFGPGTRLLVL.

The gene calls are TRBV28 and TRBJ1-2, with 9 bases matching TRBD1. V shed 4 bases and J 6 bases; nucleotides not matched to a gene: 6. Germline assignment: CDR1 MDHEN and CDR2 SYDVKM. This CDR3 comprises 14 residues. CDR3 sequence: CASSSTGTGHGYTF. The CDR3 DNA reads TGTGCCAGCAGTTCAACCGGGACAGGGCATGGCTACACCTTC.

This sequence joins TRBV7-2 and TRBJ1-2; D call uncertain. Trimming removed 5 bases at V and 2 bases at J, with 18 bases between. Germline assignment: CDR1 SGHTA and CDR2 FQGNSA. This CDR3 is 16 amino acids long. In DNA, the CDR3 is TGTGCCAGCAGCCCCTCTTTAGGTGGGAGGAACTATGGCTACACCTTC. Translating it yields CASSPSLGGRNYGYTF. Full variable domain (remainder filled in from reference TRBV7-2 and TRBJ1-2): GAGVSQSPSNKVTEKGKDVELRCDPISGHTALYWYRQSLGQGLEFLIYFQGNSAPDKSGLPSDRFSAERTGGSVSTLTIQRTQQEDSAVYLCASSPSLGGRNYGYTFGSGTRLTVV.

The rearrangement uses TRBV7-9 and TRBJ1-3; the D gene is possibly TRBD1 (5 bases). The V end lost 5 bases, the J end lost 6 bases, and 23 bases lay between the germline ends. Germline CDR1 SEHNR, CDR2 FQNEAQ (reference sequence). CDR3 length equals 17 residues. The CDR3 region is CASSPVDGAGSPNTIYF. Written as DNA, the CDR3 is TGTGCCAGCAGCCCCGTTGATGGGGCAGGGTCTCCAAACACCATATATTTT.